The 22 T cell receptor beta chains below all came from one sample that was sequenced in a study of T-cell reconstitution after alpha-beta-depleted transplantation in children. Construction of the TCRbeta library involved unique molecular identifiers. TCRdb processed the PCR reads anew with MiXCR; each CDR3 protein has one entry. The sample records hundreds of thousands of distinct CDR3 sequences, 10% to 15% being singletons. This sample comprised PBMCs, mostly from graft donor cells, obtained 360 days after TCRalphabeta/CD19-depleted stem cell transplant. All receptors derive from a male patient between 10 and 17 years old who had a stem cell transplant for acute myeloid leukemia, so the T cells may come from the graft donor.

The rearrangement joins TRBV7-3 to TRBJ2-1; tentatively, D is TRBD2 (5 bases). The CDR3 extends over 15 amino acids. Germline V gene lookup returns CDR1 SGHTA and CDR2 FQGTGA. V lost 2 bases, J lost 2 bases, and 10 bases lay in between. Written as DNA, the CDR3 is TGTGCCAGCAGCTTATCCGGGGAGACCTACAATGAGCAGTTCTTC. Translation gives CASSLSGETYNEQFF.

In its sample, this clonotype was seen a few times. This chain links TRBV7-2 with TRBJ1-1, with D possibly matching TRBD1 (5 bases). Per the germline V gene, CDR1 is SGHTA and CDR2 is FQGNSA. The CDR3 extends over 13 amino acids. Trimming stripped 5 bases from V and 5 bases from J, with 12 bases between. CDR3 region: CASSPGGWTEAFF. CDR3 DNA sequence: TGTGCCAGCAGCCCTGGGGGATGGACTGAAGCTTTCTTT.

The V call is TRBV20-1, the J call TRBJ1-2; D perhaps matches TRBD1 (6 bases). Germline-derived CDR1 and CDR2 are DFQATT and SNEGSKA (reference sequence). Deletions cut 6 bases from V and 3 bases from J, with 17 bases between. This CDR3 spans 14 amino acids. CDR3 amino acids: CSAPVDRWYYGYTF. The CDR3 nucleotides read TGCAGTGCCCCCGTTGACAGGTGGTACTATGGCTACACCTTC.

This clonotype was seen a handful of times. The CDR3, as DNA: TGTGCCACCAGCAGAGATCTAACGGGACCGAGTAATGAAAAACTGTTTTTT. Protein sequence: CATSRDLTGPSNEKLFF. The chain has TRBV15 and TRBJ1-4; tentative D call: TRBD1 (5 bases). Germline V gene sequence: CDR1 LNHNV, CDR2 YYDKDF (reference sequence). This CDR3 is built from 17 residues. V was clipped by 0 bases and J by 4 bases, with 15 bases between them.

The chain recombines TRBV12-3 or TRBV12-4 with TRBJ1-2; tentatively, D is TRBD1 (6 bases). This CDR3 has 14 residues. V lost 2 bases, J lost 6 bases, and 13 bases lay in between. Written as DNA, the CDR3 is TGTGCCAGCAGTTTACACAGGGAGGAGAATGGCTACACCTTC. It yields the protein CASSLHREENGYTF.

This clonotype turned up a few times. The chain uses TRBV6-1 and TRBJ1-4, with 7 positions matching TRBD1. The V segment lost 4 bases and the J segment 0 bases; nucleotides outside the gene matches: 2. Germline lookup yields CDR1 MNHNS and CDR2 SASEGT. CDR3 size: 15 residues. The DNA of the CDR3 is TGTGCCAGCAGTGCGCAGGGGGCAACTAATGAAAAACTGTTTTTT. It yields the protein CASSAQGATNEKLFF.

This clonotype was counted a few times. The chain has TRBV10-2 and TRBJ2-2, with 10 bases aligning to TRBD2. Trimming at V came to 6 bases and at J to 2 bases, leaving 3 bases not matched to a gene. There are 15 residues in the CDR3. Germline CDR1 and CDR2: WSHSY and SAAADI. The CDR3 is CASRWTSGNTGELFF. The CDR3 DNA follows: TGCGCCAGCAGGTGGACTAGCGGAAACACCGGGGAGCTGTTTTTT.

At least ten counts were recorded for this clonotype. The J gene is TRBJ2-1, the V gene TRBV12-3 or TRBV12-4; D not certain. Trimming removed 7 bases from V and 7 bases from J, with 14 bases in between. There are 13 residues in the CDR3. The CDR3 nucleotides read TGTGCCAGCACCTCCCCCGTCGGGAATGAGCAGTTCTTC. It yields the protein CASTSPVGNEQFF.

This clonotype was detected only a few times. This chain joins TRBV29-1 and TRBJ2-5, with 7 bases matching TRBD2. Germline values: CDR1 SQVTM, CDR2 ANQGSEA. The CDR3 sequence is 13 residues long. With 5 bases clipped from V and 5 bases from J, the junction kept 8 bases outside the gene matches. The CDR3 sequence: CSVSGRLEETQYF. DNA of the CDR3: TGCAGCGTTTCCGGGAGGCTAGAGGAGACCCAGTACTTC.

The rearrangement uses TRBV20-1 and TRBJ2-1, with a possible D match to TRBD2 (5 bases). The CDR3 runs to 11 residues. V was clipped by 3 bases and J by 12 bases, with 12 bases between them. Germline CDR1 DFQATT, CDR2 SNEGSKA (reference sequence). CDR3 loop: CSARSASSQFF. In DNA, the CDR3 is TGCAGTGCTAGGTCGGCTAGCTCGCAGTTCTTC.

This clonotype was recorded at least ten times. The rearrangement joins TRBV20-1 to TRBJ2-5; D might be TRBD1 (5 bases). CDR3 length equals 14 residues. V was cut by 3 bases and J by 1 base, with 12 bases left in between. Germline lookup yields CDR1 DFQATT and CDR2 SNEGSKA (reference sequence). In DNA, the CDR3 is TGCAGTGCTAGTTCCCCAGGGCTCCAAGAGACCCAGTACTTC. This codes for CSASSPGLQETQYF.

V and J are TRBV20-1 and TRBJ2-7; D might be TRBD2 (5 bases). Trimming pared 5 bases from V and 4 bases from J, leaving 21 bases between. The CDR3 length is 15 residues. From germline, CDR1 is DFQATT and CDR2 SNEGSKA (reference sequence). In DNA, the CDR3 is TGCAGTGCTTCGGACTTACCCGACCCCATTTACGAGCAGTACTTC. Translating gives CSASDLPDPIYEQYF.

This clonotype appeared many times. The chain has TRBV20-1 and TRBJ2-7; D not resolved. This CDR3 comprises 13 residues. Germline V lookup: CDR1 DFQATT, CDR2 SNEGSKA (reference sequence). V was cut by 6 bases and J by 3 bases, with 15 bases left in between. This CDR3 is CSARRETGYEQYF. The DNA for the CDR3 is TGCAGTGCCAGAAGAGAAACGGGCTACGAGCAGTACTTC.

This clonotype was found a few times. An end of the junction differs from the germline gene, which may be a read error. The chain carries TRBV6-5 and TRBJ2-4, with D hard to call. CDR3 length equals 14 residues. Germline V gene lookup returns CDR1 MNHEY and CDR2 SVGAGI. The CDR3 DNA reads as TGTGCCAGCAGTTACTCATTAGGCGGATCCGATCTCCACTTC. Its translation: CASSYSLGGSDLHF.

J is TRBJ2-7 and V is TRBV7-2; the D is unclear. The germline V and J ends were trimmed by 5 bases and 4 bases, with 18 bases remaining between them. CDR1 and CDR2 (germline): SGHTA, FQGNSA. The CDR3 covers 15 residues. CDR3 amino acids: CASSPSSPLIYEQYF. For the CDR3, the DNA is TGTGCCAGCAGCCCTAGTTCCCCCTTAATTTACGAGCAGTACTTC.

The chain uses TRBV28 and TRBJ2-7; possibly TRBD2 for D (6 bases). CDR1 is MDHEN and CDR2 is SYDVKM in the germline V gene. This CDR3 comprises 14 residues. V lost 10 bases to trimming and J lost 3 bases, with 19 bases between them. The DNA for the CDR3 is TGTGCCATGGGCGCTGGGACTGCTAGCTACGAGCAGTACTTC. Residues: CAMGAGTASYEQYF.

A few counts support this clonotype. The CDR3 DNA is TGCAGTGCTAGATATAGCGGGAGGAACAACTACAATGAGCAGTTCTTC. Its translation is CSARYSGRNNYNEQFF. V usage is TRBV20-1 and J usage is TRBJ2-1, with 10 positions matching TRBD2. Germline assignment: CDR1 DFQATT and CDR2 SNEGSKA (reference sequence). V dropped 2 bases and J dropped 3; count of bases not matched to a gene: 7. The CDR3 is made up of 16 amino acids.

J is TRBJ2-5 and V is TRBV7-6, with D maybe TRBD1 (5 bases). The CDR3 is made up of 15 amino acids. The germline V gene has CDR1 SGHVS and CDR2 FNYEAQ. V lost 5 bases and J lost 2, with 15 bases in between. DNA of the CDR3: TGTGCCAGCAGCCCCTCCCTGACAGTACAAGAGACCCAGTACTTC. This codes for CASSPSLTVQETQYF.

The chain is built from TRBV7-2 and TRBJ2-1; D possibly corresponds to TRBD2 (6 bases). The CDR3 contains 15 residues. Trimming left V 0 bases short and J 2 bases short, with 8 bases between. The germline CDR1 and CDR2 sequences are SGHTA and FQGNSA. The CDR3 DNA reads TGTGCCAGCAGCTTAGCGGCTAGCGCCTACAATGAGCAGTTCTTC. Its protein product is CASSLAASAYNEQFF.

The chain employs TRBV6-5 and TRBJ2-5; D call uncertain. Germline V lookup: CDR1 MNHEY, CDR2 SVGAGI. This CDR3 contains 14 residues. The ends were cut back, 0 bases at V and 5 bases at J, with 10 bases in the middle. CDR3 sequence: CASSYSRSMETQYF. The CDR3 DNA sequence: TGTGCCAGCAGTTACTCGCGCAGTATGGAGACCCAGTACTTC.

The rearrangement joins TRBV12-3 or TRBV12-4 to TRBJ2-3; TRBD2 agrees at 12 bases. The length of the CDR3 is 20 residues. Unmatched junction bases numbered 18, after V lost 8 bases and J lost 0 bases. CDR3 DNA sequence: TGTGCCAGCGGCCCTCGGACTAGCGGGACACCTGAAGCTAGCACAGATACGCAGTATTTT. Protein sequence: CASGPRTSGTPEASTDTQYF.

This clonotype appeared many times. CDR3 DNA sequence: TGTGCCAGCAGCATCGTACTAGACTACGAGCAGTACTTC. Translating gives CASSIVLDYEQYF. The J gene is TRBJ2-7, the V gene TRBV7-8; possible D gene TRBD2, 5 bases. Trimming left V 5 bases short and J 3 bases short, with 11 bases between. Germline V gene lookup returns CDR1 SGHVS and CDR2 FQNEAQ. CDR3 length: 13 residues.